Detailed here is one T cell receptor beta chain. Time point in this sample: blood at routine non-recurrence follow-up after resection. TCRdb reanalysed the 5' RACE reads using MiXCR and keeps one entry per CDR3 protein. Among roughly 120,000 distinct CDR3 sequences listed, 10% to 14% were seen once. This sample is drawn from a study of spatial heterogeneity in lung cancer. Germline trimming cut 5 bases from V and 7 bases from J; bases unmatched to any gene: 6. In germline, CDR1 is MDHEN, CDR2 SYDVKM. The CDR3 runs 14 residues. The gene calls are TRBV28 and TRBJ1-4; 8 bases agree with TRBD1. This material consisted of PBMCs, taken at follow-up. This sequence was found in a female donor with early-stage non-small cell lung cancer. Here the CDR3 DNA reads TGTGCCAGCAGTCGGACAGGGCTTACTGAAAAACTGTTTTTT. As protein: CASSRTGLTEKLFF.